The clone carrying this T cell receptor (beta chain) has ten or more counts. Its antigen is still unknown. Genomic DNA provided the template from which TCR beta CDR3 was amplified by two-round multiplex PCR. Primers were specific to each TRBV and TRBJ gene in first-round PCR. MiXCR, run by TCRdb on the multiplex PCR reads, gives a single entry per CDR3 protein. Among 20,000 to 25,000 distinct CDR3 sequences listed, approximately 39% were seen once. This entry belongs to a study of prognosis after radiotherapy for stage I lung cancer. Study summary: The study included 15 or so patients with newly diagnosed primary stage I lung tumors and several with oligometastatic NSCLC after surgical resection of the primary tumor. General study points: The authors did not determine whether the expanded TCR clones were tumor-specific. Reduced unique TCR clone counts were recorded after stereotactic body radiation therapy, with a median of around 10,000 versus 6,900. The authors reported that TRBV and TRBJ gene usage differed between patients with and without metastases.

Germline V gives CDR1 SGHRS, CDR2 YFSETQ. V lost 3 bases, J lost 3 bases, and 5 bases stayed unmatched. The CDR3 runs 14 residues. The origin of this receptor is a donor of 50 years or more with non-small cell lung cancer. V is TRBV5-1 and J is TRBJ2-7, with 8 bases identical to TRBD1. The sample in question was PBMCs, obtained before or after stereotactic body radiation therapy (not recorded which). The CDR3 DNA sequence: TGCGCCAGCAGCTGGGGGACAGGCGACTACGAGCAGTACTTC. This translates into CASSWGTGDYEQYF.